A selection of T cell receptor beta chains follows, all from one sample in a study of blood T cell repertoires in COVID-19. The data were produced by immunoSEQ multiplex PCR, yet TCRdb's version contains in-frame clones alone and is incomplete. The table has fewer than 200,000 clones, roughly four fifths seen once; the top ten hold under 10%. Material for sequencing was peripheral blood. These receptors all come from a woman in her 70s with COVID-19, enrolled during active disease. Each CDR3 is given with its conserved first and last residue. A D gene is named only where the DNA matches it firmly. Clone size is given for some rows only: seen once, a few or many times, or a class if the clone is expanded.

cdr3_nt: TGTGCCAGCAGCGTAGAGGACAGGGTCTCAGATACGCAGTATTTT; cdr3_aa: CASSVEDRVSDTQYF; j_call: TRBJ2-3; d_call: TRBD1; v_call: TRBV9; clone_size: -
cdr3_nt: TGTGCCAGCAGCTTATTGGGGAGTGATTGGGGAGAGACCCAGTACTTC; cdr3_aa: CASSLLGSDWGETQYF; j_call: TRBJ2-5; d_call: -; v_call: TRBV7-2; clone_size: -
cdr3_nt: TGTGCCAGCAGGGGGAGTTTCCCTTACGAGCAGTACTTC; cdr3_aa: CASRGSFPYEQYF; j_call: TRBJ2-7; d_call: -; v_call: TRBV27; clone_size: once
cdr3_nt: TGTGCCAGCAGTTCTAGCGGGTCTAGCACAGATACGCAGTATTTT; cdr3_aa: CASSSSGSSTDTQYF; j_call: TRBJ2-3; d_call: TRBD2; v_call: TRBV28; clone_size: -
cdr3_nt: TGTGCCAGCAGCGGAGGGGGGGTCGGCTACACCTTC; cdr3_aa: CASSGGGVGYTF; j_call: TRBJ1-2; d_call: -; v_call: TRBV28; clone_size: once
cdr3_nt: TGTGCCAGCAGTGGAGACAGCTACGAGCAGTACTTC; cdr3_aa: CASSGDSYEQYF; j_call: TRBJ2-7; d_call: -; v_call: TRBV2; clone_size: few
cdr3_nt: TGCAGCGTTGAAAACCCACTTGGGCAGTACTTC; cdr3_aa: CSVENPLGQYF; j_call: TRBJ2-7; d_call: -; v_call: TRBV29-1; clone_size: -
cdr3_nt: TGTGCCACCAGTAAGTCGGCGGCGGGACGCGGCGCCGGGGAGCTGTTTTTT; cdr3_aa: CATSKSAAGRGAGELFF; j_call: TRBJ2-2; d_call: -; v_call: TRBV24-1; clone_size: -
cdr3_nt: TGTGCCAGCGGCCCCCAGTCAGGCTATGGCTACACCTTC; cdr3_aa: CASGPQSGYGYTF; j_call: TRBJ1-2; d_call: -; v_call: TRBV28; clone_size: -
cdr3_nt: TGTGCCAGTTTCGGGACAGGGGGCATTCATATCTACGAGCAGTACTTC; cdr3_aa: CASFGTGGIHIYEQYF; j_call: TRBJ2-7; d_call: TRBD1; v_call: TRBV6-6; clone_size: -
cdr3_nt: TGTGCCACCAGTGATCCAAGGGGGGACAGGGGGCGATCTGAGCAGTTCTTC; cdr3_aa: CATSDPRGDRGRSEQFF; j_call: TRBJ2-1; d_call: TRBD1; v_call: TRBV24-1; clone_size: -
cdr3_nt: TGTGCCAGCAGCTCGACAGGGGATGATTCACCCCTCCACTTT; cdr3_aa: CASSSTGDDSPLHF; j_call: TRBJ1-6; d_call: TRBD1; v_call: TRBV7-3; clone_size: -
cdr3_nt: TGTGCCAGTAGTTCGGACAGGTCCCCGACCCAGTACTTC; cdr3_aa: CASSSDRSPTQYF; j_call: TRBJ2-5; d_call: TRBD1; v_call: TRBV19; clone_size: -
cdr3_nt: TGCGCCAGCAGCTTGGGAGGGACAGGGGATCGGCTCATCTTT; cdr3_aa: CASSLGGTGDRLIF; j_call: TRBJ1-4; d_call: TRBD1; v_call: TRBV5-1; clone_size: -
cdr3_nt: TGTGCCAGTAGTACACTCCTAGCGGGAGGGGGGAATGAGCAGTTCTTC; cdr3_aa: CASSTLLAGGGNEQFF; j_call: TRBJ2-1; d_call: TRBD2; v_call: TRBV19; clone_size: -
cdr3_nt: TGTGCCAGCTCACCAAAACAGGGTCTCTACAATGAGCAGTTCTTC; cdr3_aa: CASSPKQGLYNEQFF; j_call: TRBJ2-1; d_call: -; v_call: TRBV18; clone_size: -
cdr3_nt: TGTGCCAGCAGCTCGCGATACAATGAGCAGTTCTTC; cdr3_aa: CASSSRYNEQFF; j_call: TRBJ2-1; d_call: -; v_call: TRBV7-2; clone_size: -
cdr3_nt: TGTGCCAGTCACAGGGGCCGCTGTGGTGAGCAGTTCTTC; cdr3_aa: CASHRGRCGEQFF; j_call: TRBJ2-1; d_call: TRBD1; v_call: TRBV7-3; clone_size: -
cdr3_nt: TGTGCCAGCAGCTTAGAAGCCAACCTCGCCGGAAAACTGTTTTTT; cdr3_aa: CASSLEANLAGKLFF; j_call: TRBJ1-4; d_call: -; v_call: TRBV7-8; clone_size: -
cdr3_nt: TGTGCCAGCAGGACTAGGTCGAACACCGGGGAGCTGTTTTTT; cdr3_aa: CASRTRSNTGELFF; j_call: TRBJ2-2; d_call: -; v_call: TRBV11-3; clone_size: once
cdr3_nt: TGTGCCAGCAGCTTAGATCGGGCGGGGGCAGGGTACGAGCAGTACTTC; cdr3_aa: CASSLDRAGAGYEQYF; j_call: TRBJ2-7; d_call: -; v_call: TRBV11-2; clone_size: -
cdr3_nt: TGTGCCAGCAGTTTAGCAGGGCAGTATGAGCAGTTCTTC; cdr3_aa: CASSLAGQYEQFF; j_call: TRBJ2-1; d_call: -; v_call: TRBV27; clone_size: -
cdr3_nt: TGTGCCAGCAGCCCGATTCGCGGGGTCTTGAGCACTGAAGCTTTCTTT; cdr3_aa: CASSPIRGVLSTEAFF; j_call: TRBJ1-1; d_call: -; v_call: TRBV11-2; clone_size: few
cdr3_nt: TGTGCCAGCAGTGAAGCCGCCTTCACCGGCTACGAGCAGTACTTC; cdr3_aa: CASSEAAFTGYEQYF; j_call: TRBJ2-7; d_call: -; v_call: TRBV6-1; clone_size: -
cdr3_nt: TGTGCCAGCAGTGGACAGAGGGGGCAACGCCCTGAAGCTTTCTTT; cdr3_aa: CASSGQRGQRPEAFF; j_call: TRBJ1-1; d_call: TRBD1; v_call: TRBV6-2/TRBV6-3; clone_size: -
cdr3_nt: TGTGCCAGCAGTTATACACTCTGGACTCTTGAAAACACCATATATTTT; cdr3_aa: CASSYTLWTLENTIYF; j_call: TRBJ1-3; d_call: -; v_call: TRBV6-5; clone_size: -
cdr3_nt: TGTGCCAGCAGCCACCAGACAGTTCTGAACACCATATATTTT; cdr3_aa: CASSHQTVLNTIYF; j_call: TRBJ1-3; d_call: -; v_call: TRBV3-1/TRBV3-2; clone_size: few
cdr3_nt: TGCGCCAGCAGCTTGGATACGGGGACAACCAGCATTCAGTACTTC; cdr3_aa: CASSLDTGTTSIQYF; j_call: TRBJ2-4; d_call: -; v_call: TRBV5-1; clone_size: -
cdr3_nt: TGTGCCTGGATGGCCCTAGCGGTGGCTCGCCAAGAGACCCAGTACTTC; cdr3_aa: CAWMALAVARQETQYF; j_call: TRBJ2-5; d_call: TRBD2; v_call: TRBV30; clone_size: -
cdr3_nt: TGTGCCAGCAGCTTAGGGAGAAGTGAGCAGTTCTTC; cdr3_aa: CASSLGRSEQFF; j_call: TRBJ2-1; d_call: -; v_call: TRBV7-2; clone_size: -
cdr3_nt: TGTGCCAGCAGTTTATCTGGGGTCGGGCTAGCCGCCGAGCAGTACTTC; cdr3_aa: CASSLSGVGLAAEQYF; j_call: TRBJ2-7; d_call: -; v_call: TRBV27; clone_size: -
cdr3_nt: TGCGCCAGCAGCTTGGTGGGACTAATTGGTGAGCAGTTCTTC; cdr3_aa: CASSLVGLIGEQFF; j_call: TRBJ2-1; d_call: TRBD2; v_call: TRBV5-1; clone_size: -
cdr3_nt: TGTGCCACCAGCAGAGATTCTGAACAGCATCAGCCCCAGCATTTT; cdr3_aa: CATSRDSEQHQPQHF; j_call: TRBJ1-5; d_call: -; v_call: TRBV15; clone_size: once
cdr3_nt: TGTGCCAGCAGCCATACAACTAGCGGAGGCACAGATACGCAGTATTTT; cdr3_aa: CASSHTTSGGTDTQYF; j_call: TRBJ2-3; d_call: TRBD2; v_call: TRBV11-2; clone_size: -
cdr3_nt: TGTGCCAGCAGCTTGGGACAGGGGGTTGATACGCAGTATTTT; cdr3_aa: CASSLGQGVDTQYF; j_call: TRBJ2-3; d_call: TRBD1; v_call: TRBV11-2; clone_size: few
cdr3_nt: TGTGCCAGCAGCCAATCCCGGCGGTCCCACGAGCAGTACTTC; cdr3_aa: CASSQSRRSHEQYF; j_call: TRBJ2-7; d_call: -; v_call: TRBV3-1/TRBV3-2; clone_size: -
cdr3_nt: TGTGCCAGCAGCCCCGGAACTAATGAAAAACTGTTTTTT; cdr3_aa: CASSPGTNEKLFF; j_call: TRBJ1-4; d_call: -; v_call: TRBV28; clone_size: -
cdr3_nt: TGTGCCAGCAGCTCCCGACAGGGACCCCTAAATGGCTACACCTTC; cdr3_aa: CASSSRQGPLNGYTF; j_call: TRBJ1-2; d_call: TRBD1; v_call: TRBV7-6; clone_size: -
cdr3_nt: TGTGCCAGCAGCGTAGTCGGAGGAGAGGGAGTCCAGCAGTTCTTC; cdr3_aa: CASSVVGGEGVQQFF; j_call: TRBJ2-1; d_call: -; v_call: TRBV9; clone_size: few
cdr3_nt: TGTGCCAGCAGCCGCGGGAGGGCCTACGAGCAGTACTTC; cdr3_aa: CASSRGRAYEQYF; j_call: TRBJ2-7; d_call: TRBD2; v_call: TRBV7-2; clone_size: -
cdr3_nt: TGCGCCAGCAGCTTGGGGACTAGCGGGGGTTCCTACGAGCAGTACTTC; cdr3_aa: CASSLGTSGGSYEQYF; j_call: TRBJ2-7; d_call: TRBD2; v_call: TRBV5-1; clone_size: -
cdr3_nt: TGTGCCAGCAGCTCCGGGACAACCTACGAGCAGTACTTC; cdr3_aa: CASSSGTTYEQYF; j_call: TRBJ2-7; d_call: -; v_call: TRBV7-2; clone_size: -
cdr3_nt: TGTGCCAGCAGCCTCGGTATGGGTAGCGGTTCCTCCTACGAGCAGTACTTC; cdr3_aa: CASSLGMGSGSSYEQYF; j_call: TRBJ2-7; d_call: -; v_call: TRBV3-1/TRBV3-2; clone_size: -
cdr3_nt: TGCGCCAGCAGCTTATCTAGTCGCGATGAGCAGTTCTTC; cdr3_aa: CASSLSSRDEQFF; j_call: TRBJ2-1; d_call: -; v_call: TRBV5-1; clone_size: -
cdr3_nt: TGTGCCAGCAGCTTAAGCCCATCTCCTGGAAACACCATATATTTT; cdr3_aa: CASSLSPSPGNTIYF; j_call: TRBJ1-3; d_call: -; v_call: TRBV7-2; clone_size: -
cdr3_nt: TGTGCCAGTCCACGGACAGGGGCGGCTTCGAGGGAGACCCAGTACTTC; cdr3_aa: CASPRTGAASRETQYF; j_call: TRBJ2-5; d_call: TRBD1; v_call: TRBV18; clone_size: -
cdr3_nt: TGTGCCAGCATTTCGGGGATCAGACAGGGGGCGCTTGGGGCCAACGTCCTGACTTTC; cdr3_aa: CASISGIRQGALGANVLTF; j_call: TRBJ2-6; d_call: TRBD1; v_call: TRBV5-6; clone_size: -
cdr3_nt: TGTGCCAGCAGCCGGGACAGGGGGCGCGCTGGAAACACCATATATTTT; cdr3_aa: CASSRDRGRAGNTIYF; j_call: TRBJ1-3; d_call: TRBD1; v_call: TRBV2; clone_size: -
cdr3_nt: TGTGCCAGCGGCAGGGGTTGGGGCGACGCTTCACCCCTCCACTTT; cdr3_aa: CASGRGWGDASPLHF; j_call: TRBJ1-6; d_call: -; v_call: TRBV3-1/TRBV3-2; clone_size: -
cdr3_nt: TGTGCCAGCAGGTCGGGGTCAGTGGGGGCTTTCTTT; cdr3_aa: CASRSGSVGAFF; j_call: TRBJ1-1; d_call: -; v_call: TRBV28; clone_size: -
cdr3_nt: TGTGCCAGCAGCTCCTCGGTTAGGGGCGCGAACACTGAAGCTTTCTTT; cdr3_aa: CASSSSVRGANTEAFF; j_call: TRBJ1-1; d_call: -; v_call: TRBV7-2; clone_size: once
cdr3_nt: TGTGCCAGCACCCAAGACAGGGATGGCGAGCAGTACTTC; cdr3_aa: CASTQDRDGEQYF; j_call: TRBJ2-7; d_call: TRBD1; v_call: TRBV6-5; clone_size: -
cdr3_nt: TGTGCCAGCAGGTCGAACAGGGGGAACACCGGGGAGCTGTTTTTT; cdr3_aa: CASRSNRGNTGELFF; j_call: TRBJ2-2; d_call: TRBD1; v_call: TRBV7-2; clone_size: -
cdr3_nt: TGTGCCAGCAGTGACCCCGGGACTAAAACCTCCTACAATGAGCAGTTCTTC; cdr3_aa: CASSDPGTKTSYNEQFF; j_call: TRBJ2-1; d_call: TRBD2; v_call: TRBV6-4; clone_size: -
cdr3_nt: TGTGCCAGCAGCTTGAGTGGTTGGGCAGAGGGACTCTTGGGGGCCAACGTCCTGACTTTC; cdr3_aa: CASSLSGWAEGLLGANVLTF; j_call: TRBJ2-6; d_call: -; v_call: TRBV7-3; clone_size: -